The source of this T cell receptor (beta chain) is a study of cytomegalovirus exposure and HLA in healthy donors. Both 60 Vbeta primers and 13 Jbeta primers went into the PCR. Method: immunoSEQ multiplex PCR; TCRdb's copy keeps in-frame clones and lacks some. Among under 200,000 clones listed, around three quarters were seen once. Looked up from germline, CDR1 is SNHLY and CDR2 is FYNNEI. With 6 bases clipped from V and 5 bases from J, the junction kept 8 bases outside the gene matches. This CDR3 is built from 16 residues. The sample consisted of PBMCs. The receptor's source is a man aged 50 to 59 in good health and CMV-seropositive. The chain has TRBV2 and TRBJ2-5, with TRBD2 matching 14 bases. The CDR3 nucleotides read TGTGCCAGCAGGCCATGGACTAGCGGGGGGTTGGAGACCCAGTACTTC. This gives the protein CASRPWTSGGLETQYF.